This is a list of T cell receptor beta chains from one sample in a study of cytomegalovirus exposure and HLA in healthy donors. The method was immunoSEQ multiplex PCR; TCRdb's version includes in-frame clones alone and lacks a portion of them. The sample contains about 160,000 clones, about 85% of which appear only once. The sample taken for sequencing was PBMCs. The receptors derive from a man between 18 and 29 years old in good health and CMV-seronegative. Each CDR3 is given without its conserved first and last residue. Fields, in order: CDR3 protein, J gene, V gene.

cdr3_aa: ASSYRQNSPLH
j_call: TRBJ1-6
v_call: TRBV6-6

cdr3_aa: ASSPQEAPTETQY
j_call: TRBJ2-5
v_call: TRBV27

cdr3_aa: ASSQNMGQTNTEAF
j_call: TRBJ1-1
v_call: TRBV5-6

cdr3_aa: ASSVGQGNYYGYT
j_call: TRBJ1-2
v_call: TRBV9

cdr3_aa: ASSQDYPQGNTEAF
j_call: TRBJ1-1
v_call: TRBV14

cdr3_aa: ASSQTSGGADEQF
j_call: TRBJ2-1
v_call: TRBV4-2

cdr3_aa: ASSQDLPPLTYSPPLH
j_call: TRBJ1-6
v_call: TRBV14

cdr3_aa: SVELPRGGRHGYT
j_call: TRBJ1-2
v_call: TRBV29-1

cdr3_aa: ASSTTGAIYNSPLH
j_call: TRBJ1-6
v_call: TRBV7-9

cdr3_aa: ASSSDRILRDYEQY
j_call: NA
v_call: TRBV5-4

cdr3_aa: ASSEGEETGELF
j_call: TRBJ2-2
v_call: TRBV2

cdr3_aa: ASSLTVYEQY
j_call: TRBJ2-7
v_call: TRBV28

cdr3_aa: ATGRGTPILSNQPQH
j_call: TRBJ1-5
v_call: TRBV19

cdr3_aa: ASSRANLYGYT
j_call: TRBJ1-2
v_call: TRBV19

cdr3_aa: ASSPQGVSNQPQH
j_call: TRBJ1-5
v_call: TRBV7-9

cdr3_aa: ASSRQGPDTQY
j_call: TRBJ2-3
v_call: TRBV28

cdr3_aa: ASSFRTGPYEQY
j_call: TRBJ2-7
v_call: TRBV5-4

cdr3_aa: ASSFATGTVNSPLH
j_call: TRBJ1-6
v_call: TRBV6-5

cdr3_aa: ASSSSGREGETQY
j_call: TRBJ2-5
v_call: TRBV6-5